The rows below give T cell receptor beta chains drawn from one sample of a study of immune evolution from preneoplasia to lung adenocarcinoma. The assay was immunoSEQ multiplex PCR, and TCRdb's table has in-frame clones only and misses some. Of fewer than 7,500 clones listed, 70% to 85% are singletons. Sequenced sample: FFPE adjacent normal lung tissue. The receptors come from a person between 65 and 79 years old with lung adenocarcinoma. CDR3s include the opening cysteine and the closing phenylalanine or tryptophan. A D gene is named only where the DNA matches it firmly. Size is stated for part of the rows, as once, few or many counts, or as a class when the clone is expanded.

. TRBJ1-1 . TRBV5-4 TGTGCCAGCAGCTTAGGCAGGGGGAACACTGAAGCTTTCTTT CASSLGRGNTEAFF
. TRBJ1-5 . TRBV30 TGTGCCTGGAGTGAGGGACTAAATCAGCCCCAGCATTTT CAWSEGLNQPQHF
. TRBJ1-5 . TRBV4-3 TGCGCCAGCAGCCAGGCCGACGGGACTAAACAGCCCCAGCATTTT CASSQADGTKQPQHF
. TRBJ1-2 TRBD1 TRBV28 TGTGCCGCAGTCCGACAGGGGTTCGGCTATGGCTACACCTTC CAAVRQGFGYGYTF
. TRBJ2-7 TRBD1 TRBV4-2 TGTGCCAGCAGCCAACTCGGGGACAGGGCCTACGAGCAGTACTTC CASSQLGDRAYEQYF
. TRBJ1-1 . TRBV11-2 TGTGCCAGCAGCACTTTACGGGTGAACACTGAAGCTTTCTTT CASSTLRVNTEAFF
. TRBJ2-7 . TRBV5-1 TGCGCCAGCAGCTCCGACAGCGCGAGCTACGAGCAGTACTTC CASSSDSASYEQYF
. TRBJ2-2 . TRBV11-2 TGTGCCAGCAGCTTGAGGCAGATGAACACCGGGGAGCTGTTTTTT CASSLRQMNTGELFF
once TRBJ1-2 . TRBV7-9 TGTGCCAGCAGCCGTTTCAGGGGTAGGGGAACGGGCTACACCTTC CASSRFRGRGTGYTF
. TRBJ2-2 TRBD1 TRBV7-9 TGTGCCAGCAGCCTGGGACAGGGGGGGGACACCGGGGAGCTGTTTTTT CASSLGQGGDTGELFF
once TRBJ1-6 . TRBV7-9 TGTGCCAGCAGCTTAGAGGCGGATTCACCCCTCCACTTT CASSLEADSPLHF
. TRBJ2-5 . TRBV30 TGTGCCTGGTCTGACGCCGTCGCAGAGACCCAGTACTTC CAWSDAVAETQYF
. TRBJ1-6 TRBD1 TRBV6-5 TGTGCCAGCAGCCGGACAGGGGGCCGTAATTCACCCCTCCACTTT CASSRTGGRNSPLHF
. TRBJ1-1 . TRBV6-6 TGTGCCAGCAGTTACTCGAGTAACACTGAAGCTTTCTTT CASSYSSNTEAFF
. TRBJ2-7 TRBD1 TRBV18 TGTGCCAGCTCGCACGGGACAGGGGCCTACGAGCAGTACTTC CASSHGTGAYEQYF
. TRBJ2-5 . TRBV11-3 TGTGCCAGCAGCTCGTGGGACAAACAAGAGACCCAGTACTTC CASSSWDKQETQYF
once TRBJ1-4 . TRBV5-1 TGCGCCAGCAGCTTTTATGGGGGGCGAGAAAAACTGTTTTTT CASSFYGGREKLFF
. TRBJ1-4 . TRBV4-2 TGTGCCAGCAGCCAAGGGACCCCAAATGAAAAACTGTTTTTT CASSQGTPNEKLFF
. TRBJ1-4 TRBD1 TRBV7-8 TGTGCCAGCAGCGGAGCTTGGACAGGGAGGGAAAAACTGTTTTTT CASSGAWTGREKLFF
. TRBJ2-7 TRBD1 TRBV29-1 TGCAGCGTAACCGGAGAGGCAGGGGGTTACGAGCAGTACTTC CSVTGEAGGYEQYF